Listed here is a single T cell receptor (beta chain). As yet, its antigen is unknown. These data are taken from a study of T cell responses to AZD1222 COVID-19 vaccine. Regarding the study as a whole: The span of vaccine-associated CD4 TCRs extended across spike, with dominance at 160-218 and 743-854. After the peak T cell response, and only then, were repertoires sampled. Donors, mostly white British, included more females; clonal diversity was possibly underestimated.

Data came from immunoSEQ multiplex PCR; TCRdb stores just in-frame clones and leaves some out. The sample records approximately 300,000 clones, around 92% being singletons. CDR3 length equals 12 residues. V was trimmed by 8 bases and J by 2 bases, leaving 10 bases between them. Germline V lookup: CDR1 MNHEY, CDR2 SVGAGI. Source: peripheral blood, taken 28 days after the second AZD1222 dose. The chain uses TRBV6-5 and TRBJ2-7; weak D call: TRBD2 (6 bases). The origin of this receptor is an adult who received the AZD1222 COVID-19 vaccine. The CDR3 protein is CASGGATYEQYF. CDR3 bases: TGTGCCAGCGGAGGGGCTACCTACGAGCAGTACTTC.